The 10 T cell receptor beta chains below come from one sample, sequenced in a study of T-cell memory formation after mild COVID-19. One entry per CDR3 protein results from TCRdb running MiXCR on the 5' RACE reads. The sample lists roughly 610,000 distinct CDR3 sequences, 15% to 20% occurring once. The specimen sequenced was PBMCs or a T cell subset sorted from them (not recorded which). The source of these receptors is an adult woman who had mild COVID-19 (a few samples of this study predate the infection). Cell type and time point are not known.

J is TRBJ2-7 and V is TRBV7-8; the match to TRBD2 covers 10 bases. The V segment lost 0 bases and the J segment 1 base; nucleotides outside the gene matches: 9. Germline V CDR1 and CDR2: SGHVS, FQNEAQ. The CDR3 is made up of 18 amino acids. CDR3 sequence reads: CASSLAAASGGVSYEQYF. The CDR3 DNA follows: TGTGCCAGCAGCTTAGCGGCGGCTAGCGGGGGCGTATCCTACGAGCAGTACTTC.

There are a few counts of this clonotype. The rearrangement uses TRBV21-1 and TRBJ2-7; the table assigns TRBD1, which was not confirmed against the DNA. TRBV21-1 has pseudogene status. The CDR3 totals 15 residues. CDR3 sequence (DNA): TGTGCCAGCAGCAACCCGGTTCTTTTTTCCTACGAGCAGTACTTC. Residues: CASSNPVLFSYEQYF.

The chain is built from TRBV25-1 and TRBJ1-1; no clear D. Germline-derived CDR1 and CDR2 are MGHDK and SYGVNS. Between the trimmed V and J ends, which lost 10 bases and 0 bases, there was a span of 6 bases. This CDR3 region has 11 residues. CDR3 protein: CATRVNTEAFF. The DNA of the CDR3 is TGTGCCACAAGGGTGAACACTGAAGCTTTCTTT.

The chain recombines TRBV7-6 with TRBJ2-5, with unresolved D. The germline CDR1 and CDR2 sequences are SGHVS and FNYEAQ. The CDR3 loop spans 12 amino acids. The V gene lost 0 bases and the J gene lost 9 bases, with 8 bases spanning the gap. The CDR3 spells CASSLALMAQYF. The CDR3 region has the DNA TGTGCCAGCAGCTTAGCGCTAATGGCCCAGTACTTC.

This clonotype was counted once. The CDR3 DNA sequence: TGTGCCAGCAGCCCTCCCGGCAGGGACAATTCACCCCTCCACTTT. Translation: CASSPPGRDNSPLHF. This chain links TRBV9 with TRBJ1-6; weak D call: TRBD1 (5 bases). Germline V gene sequence: CDR1 SGDLS, CDR2 YYNGEE. Trimming cost V 4 bases and J 7 bases, with 15 bases left between them. The CDR3 consists of 15 residues.

This clonotype occurred a few times. J is TRBJ2-1 and V is TRBV5-6; 7 bases agree with TRBD1. Germline V lookup: CDR1 SGHDT, CDR2 YYEEEE. The CDR3 contains 14 residues. Germline trimming cut 2 bases from V and 10 bases from J; bases unmatched to any gene: 9. The CDR3 bases are TGTGCCAGCAGCTTCGGGACAGACTTTGGAGAGCAGTTCTTC. As protein: CASSFGTDFGEQFF. Looking up the rest from reference TRBV5-6 and TRBJ2-1 gives the full variable domain: DAGVTQSPTHLIKTRGQQVTLRCSPKSGHDTVSWYQQALGQGPQFIFQYYEEEERQRGNFPDRFSGHQFPNYSSELNVNALLLGDSALYLCASSFGTDFGEQFFGPGTRLTVL.

V and J are TRBV29-1 and TRBJ1-5; no clear D gene. CDR3 size: 14 residues. Germline CDR1 SQVTM, CDR2 ANQGSEA. V was shortened by 5 bases and J by 4 bases, with 15 bases between the two germline ends. The CDR3 nucleotides are TGCAGCGTTCGTGTGGGGTCGGGGAATCAGCCCCAGCATTTT. It yields the protein CSVRVGSGNQPQHF.

This clonotype occurred a few times. The chain links TRBV20-1 to TRBJ2-7; D assignment may be TRBD1 or TRBD2 (6 bases each). The germline V and J ends were trimmed by 6 bases and 4 bases, with 22 bases remaining between them. Germline V gene sequence: CDR1 DFQATT, CDR2 SNEGSKA (reference sequence). The CDR3 consists of 15 residues. Written as DNA, the CDR3 is TGCAGTGCAGAGGGGGGTGCGGGGCTCCCTTACGAGCAGTACTTC. As protein: CSAEGGAGLPYEQYF.

The sample holds a few counts of this clonotype. V gene TRBV12-3 or TRBV12-4 combines with J gene TRBJ2-4; no reliable D call. Deletions cut 2 bases from V and 5 bases from J, with 16 bases between. The CDR3 has 16 amino acids. The CDR3 nucleotides are TGTGCCAGCAGTTTAAGCCAGACCCTAAGCCAAAACATTCAGTACTTC. As protein: CASSLSQTLSQNIQYF.

This clonotype was recorded at least ten times. This chain connects TRBV20-1 to TRBJ2-7; D might be TRBD1 (5 bases). The length of the CDR3 is 14 residues. Trimming took 0 bases from V and 4 from J, leaving 13 bases between them. CDR1 DFQATT and CDR2 SNEGSKA come from the germline V gene (reference sequence). This CDR3 reads CSARDRAGLYEQYF. The DNA of the CDR3 is TGCAGTGCTAGAGATCGGGCAGGGTTGTACGAGCAGTACTTC.